The 13 T cell receptor beta chains presented below share a single source sample, sequenced in a study of T cells after yellow fever vaccination (dated by TCRdb to between 2019 and 2020). The treatment or condition label, as the study defines it: live attenuated yellow fever vaccine strain. Preparation of the library involved 5' RACE. Instrument on record: Illumina HiSeq 2500. The raw public reads went through TCRdb reprocessing: fastp at Q25, MiXCR clone calling, in-frame beta chains kept. Rows matching on CDR3 protein sequence are summarized as one entry with the most common DNA and genes. The sample table contains under 600,000 distinct CDR3 sequences; only one count was recorded for approximately 12% of them. About 14% of the sample is held by the ten biggest clonotypes. The sample consisted of PBMCs, taken on the day of the yellow fever booster vaccination. These receptors were obtained from a man aged 30-40 years who received the YFV17D yellow fever vaccine.

This clonotype was seen only a few times. The CDR3 spells CSVGRDRMNTEAFF. CDR3 DNA sequence: TGCAGCGTTGGACGGGACAGAATGAACACTGAAGCTTTCTTT. This chain joins TRBV29-1 and TRBJ1-1; 7 bases align to TRBD1. Germline CDR1 is SQVTM and CDR2 is ANQGSEA. This CDR3 region has 14 residues. V was pared by 4 bases and J by 0 bases, with 5 bases of the junction left unmatched.

This clonotype occurred many times. V and J are TRBV7-2 and TRBJ2-5, with D tentatively TRBD2 (6 bases). Trimming took off 4 bases at V and 4 bases at J, with 13 bases between the two ends. This CDR3 has 14 amino acids. Per germline, CDR1 SGHTA and CDR2 FQGNSA. CDR3 nucleotides: TGTGCCAGCAGCTCCAAAACTAGCACAGAGACCCAGTACTTC. Translated, it gives CASSSKTSTETQYF.

CDR3 amino acids: CASSSVPGQGMETQYF. DNA of the CDR3: TGTGCCAGCAGTTCAGTACCGGGACAGGGAATGGAGACCCAGTACTTC. The chain carries TRBV27 and TRBJ2-5; 9 bases align to TRBD1. The V gene end was trimmed by 4 bases and the J gene end by 5 bases; junction bases not matched to a gene: 11. The CDR3 extends over 16 amino acids. Germline V gene sequence: CDR1 MNHEY, CDR2 SMNVEV (reference sequence).

This clonotype has more than one count but fewer than ten. V and J are TRBV7-9 and TRBJ2-7; 10 bases are a match to TRBD2. In germline, CDR1 is SEHNR, CDR2 FQNEAQ (reference sequence). The CDR3 is made up of 16 amino acids. Trimming took 2 bases from V and 4 from J; bases not matched to a gene: 8. CDR3 DNA sequence: TGTGCCAGCAGCTTACTTAGCGGGAGGACCCATTACGAGCAGTACTTC. Protein: CASSLLSGRTHYEQYF.

This clonotype was found a few times. This chain links TRBV5-4 with TRBJ2-6; possibly TRBD2 for D (5 bases). The CDR3 spans 15 residues. Trimming left V 7 bases short and J 0 bases short, with 11 bases between. Germline assignment: CDR1 SGHNT and CDR2 YYREEE (reference sequence). For the CDR3, the DNA is TGTGCCAGCGGCGGGCCGATCTCTGGGGCCAACGTCCTGACTTTC. This sequence encodes CASGGPISGANVLTF.

The rearrangement joins TRBV28 to TRBJ2-6, with D perhaps matching TRBD1 or TRBD2 (5 bases each). CDR1 and CDR2 from the germline V gene are MDHEN and SYDVKM. The CDR3 has 18 residues. Between the trimmed V and J ends, which lost 3 bases and 1 base, there was a span of 16 bases. The CDR3 DNA is TGTGCCAGCAGTTTGAAGGGACGTCTGATGTCTGGGGCCAACGTCCTGACTTTC. Amino acids: CASSLKGRLMSGANVLTF.

The J gene is TRBJ2-5, the V gene TRBV18; D is perhaps TRBD1 or TRBD2 (5 bases each). Trimming removed 3 bases from V and 1 base from J, with 9 bases in between. The CDR3 is 14 residues long. Germline assignment: CDR1 KGHSH and CDR2 LQKENI. The CDR3 DNA is TGTGCCAGCTCACCTCGGGACGGCCAAGAGACCCAGTACTTC. It codes for CASSPRDGQETQYF.

The sample holds a few counts of this clonotype. The chain uses TRBV20-1 and TRBJ2-4, with D unclear. The V and J ends lost 0 bases and 8 bases respectively, with 11 bases between them. Germline lookup yields CDR1 DFQATT and CDR2 SNEGSKA (reference sequence). This CDR3 spans 13 amino acids. The CDR3 DNA reads as TGCAGTGCTAGAGAGTTTCCGAAAGACATTCAGTACTTC. Translating gives CSAREFPKDIQYF.

A note on this clonotype: The junction differs from germline at one of its ends, possibly a read error. The chain is built from TRBV6-6 and TRBJ1-2; weak D call: TRBD1 (6 bases). Per germline, CDR1 MNHNY and CDR2 SVGAGI (reference sequence). This CDR3 has 12 amino acids. CDR3 sequence (DNA): TGTGCCAGCAGTTACTCCGAGGGGACACTCGACTTC. Translation: CASSYSEGTLDF.

The V and J genes are TRBV20-1 and TRBJ2-3; D is possibly TRBD1 or TRBD2 (5 bases each). The germline V gene encodes CDR1 DFQATT and CDR2 SNEGSKA (reference sequence). This CDR3 has 12 amino acids. V dropped 5 bases and J dropped 4 bases, with 10 bases sitting between them. CDR3 in amino acids: CSAGDRADTQYF. The DNA for the CDR3 is TGCAGTGCTGGGGACCGGGCAGATACGCAGTATTTT.

This clonotype was counted ten times or more. The chain links TRBV7-2 to TRBJ2-7, with no clear D. Trimming left V 1 base short and J 5 bases short, with 12 bases between. The CDR3 contains 14 residues. Per the germline V gene, CDR1 is SGHTA and CDR2 is FQGNSA. CDR3 in amino acids: CASSLVSGVDEQYF. Here the CDR3 DNA reads TGTGCCAGCAGCTTAGTGTCGGGCGTGGACGAGCAGTACTTC.

This clonotype was found a few times. The chain has TRBV5-1 and TRBJ2-5; 7 bases map to TRBD1. After removal of 2 bases from V and 2 bases from J, the junction contained 3 bases not matched to a gene. The germline V gene has CDR1 SGHRS and CDR2 YFSETQ. The CDR3 extends over 14 amino acids. As DNA, the CDR3 is TGCGCCAGCAGCTTTGGACAGGAGCAAGAGACCCAGTACTTC. This sequence encodes CASSFGQEQETQYF.

This clonotype was counted a few times. The chain employs TRBV28 and TRBJ1-5, with 9 bases that match TRBD1. CDR3 length: 15 amino acids. Per germline, CDR1 MDHEN and CDR2 SYDVKM. Germline trimming cut 5 bases from V and 4 bases from J; bases unmatched to any gene: 6. CDR3 DNA sequence: TGTGCCAGCAGTCCCAACAGGGGGCCTAATCAGCCCCAGCATTTT. Its protein is CASSPNRGPNQPQHF.